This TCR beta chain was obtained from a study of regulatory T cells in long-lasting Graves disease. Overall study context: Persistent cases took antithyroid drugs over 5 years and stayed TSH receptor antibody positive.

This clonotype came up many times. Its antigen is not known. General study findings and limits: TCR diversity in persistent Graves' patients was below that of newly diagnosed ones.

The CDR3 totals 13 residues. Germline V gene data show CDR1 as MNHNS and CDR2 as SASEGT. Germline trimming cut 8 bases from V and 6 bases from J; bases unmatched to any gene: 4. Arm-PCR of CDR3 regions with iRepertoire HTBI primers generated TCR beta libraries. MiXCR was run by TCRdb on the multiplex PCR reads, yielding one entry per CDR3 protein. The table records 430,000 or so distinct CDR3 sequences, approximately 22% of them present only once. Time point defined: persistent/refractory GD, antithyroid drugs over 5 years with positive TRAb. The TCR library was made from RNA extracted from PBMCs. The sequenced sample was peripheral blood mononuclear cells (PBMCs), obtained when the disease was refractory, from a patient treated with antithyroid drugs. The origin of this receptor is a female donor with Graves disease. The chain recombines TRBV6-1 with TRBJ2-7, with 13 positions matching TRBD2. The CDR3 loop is CASGLAGAVEQYF. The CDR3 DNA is TGTGCCAGCGGACTAGCGGGAGCTGTCGAGCAGTACTTC.